These T cell receptor beta chains were read from a single sample in a study of CD8 T cells in Susac syndrome. One entry per CDR3 protein, called by TCRdb with MiXCR from the immunoSEQ multiplex PCR reads. The data hold roughly 47,000 distinct CDR3 sequences, with about 92% observed a single time. Source material: CD8+ T cells from PBMCs. Receptor source: a human donor in good health. CDR3s include the opening cysteine and the closing phenylalanine or tryptophan. The order of the fields is V gene, clone size, J gene, D gene, CDR3 DNA, CDR3 protein. D genes are given only for firm matches. Not all rows give a size; the values are once, few, many and, for expanded clones, a class.

V: TRBV4-1; size: once; J: TRBJ2-2; D: -; DNA: TGCGCCAGCAGCCAACATGTCGGGGCGGACACCGGGGAGCTGTTTTTT; CDR3: CASSQHVGADTGELFF
V: TRBV6-1; size: -; J: TRBJ2-1; D: TRBD2; DNA: TGTGCCAGCAGTGAAGGCCTAGCGGGAGTTTACAATGAGCAGTTCTTC; CDR3: CASSEGLAGVYNEQFF
V: TRBV5-1; size: -; J: TRBJ2-7; D: -; DNA: TGCGCCAGCAGCTTGGATCTCTCCCCCTACGAGCAGTACTTC; CDR3: CASSLDLSPYEQYF
V: TRBV20-1; size: -; J: TRBJ2-5; D: TRBD2; DNA: TGCAGTGCAATAGCGGGAGGGTGGCAAGAGACCCAGTACTTC; CDR3: CSAIAGGWQETQYF
V: TRBV7-2; size: -; J: TRBJ2-5; D: -; DNA: TGTGCCAGCAGCTTAGTGAGTTTAGGCAAGGGGGGAACAGAGACCCAGTACTTC; CDR3: CASSLVSLGKGGTETQYF
V: TRBV30; size: -; J: TRBJ1-3; D: TRBD1; DNA: TGTGCCTGGAGTGCAGGGACAGGTGGCTCTGGAAACACCATATATTTT; CDR3: CAWSAGTGGSGNTIYF
V: TRBV18; size: -; J: TRBJ2-7; D: -; DNA: TGTGCCAGCTCACCACCCGATCGGTCCTACGAGCAGTACTTC; CDR3: CASSPPDRSYEQYF
V: TRBV7-9; size: once; J: TRBJ2-1; D: -; DNA: TGTGCCAGCAGCCTCGGAGGCCTCTACAATGAGCAGTTCTTC; CDR3: CASSLGGLYNEQFF
V: TRBV30; size: once; J: TRBJ1-1; D: -; DNA: TGTGCCTGGAGTCCCGACTTGAACACTGAAGCTTTCTTT; CDR3: CAWSPDLNTEAFF
V: TRBV19; size: -; J: TRBJ2-2; D: TRBD1; DNA: TGTGCCGGCCGGGACAGTCACACCGGGGAGCTGTTTTTT; CDR3: CAGRDSHTGELFF
V: TRBV16; size: -; J: TRBJ2-1; D: TRBD1; DNA: TGTGCCAGCGAGAGGACAGGGGGCGGCAATGAGCAGTTCTTC; CDR3: CASERTGGGNEQFF
V: TRBV12-3/TRBV12-4; size: -; J: TRBJ1-4; D: -; DNA: TGTGCCAGCAGTTTATCTTCCCGTAATGAAAAACTGTTTTTT; CDR3: CASSLSSRNEKLFF
V: TRBV20-1; size: -; J: TRBJ1-2; D: TRBD1; DNA: TGCAGTGCCAAGAGTAGACAGGGGGAATTTCGTGGCTACACCTTC; CDR3: CSAKSRQGEFRGYTF
V: TRBV19; size: -; J: TRBJ1-2; D: -; DNA: TGTGCCAGTATAAAGGACAGCCGCTACACCTTC; CDR3: CASIKDSRYTF
V: TRBV29-1; size: -; J: TRBJ2-1; D: -; DNA: TGCAGCGTTGCCCCGTTAGCGCAGAGCTCCTACAATGAGCAGTTCTTC; CDR3: CSVAPLAQSSYNEQFF
V: TRBV6-1; size: -; J: TRBJ2-7; D: -; DNA: TGTGCCAGCAAGAACAGGGAGTCACTCCTGGGGGAGCAGTACTTC; CDR3: CASKNRESLLGEQYF
V: TRBV30; size: -; J: TRBJ2-7; D: -; DNA: TGTGCCTGGAGTTTGTATAGTGTCGAGCAGTACTTC; CDR3: CAWSLYSVEQYF
V: TRBV10-2; size: -; J: TRBJ1-1; D: -; DNA: TGCGCCAGCATCGTTCAAGGGGGAACTGAAGCTTTCTTT; CDR3: CASIVQGGTEAFF
V: TRBV7-8; size: -; J: TRBJ2-1; D: -; DNA: TGTGCCAGCAGCTTCTTAGCGCTTCACAATGAGCAGTTCTTC; CDR3: CASSFLALHNEQFF
V: TRBV5-1; size: -; J: TRBJ2-7; D: -; DNA: TGCGCCAGCAGCTTGGAAATGGGGCGCATCTACGAGCAGTACTTC; CDR3: CASSLEMGRIYEQYF
V: TRBV7-2; size: -; J: TRBJ1-1; D: -; DNA: TGTGCCAGCAGCTTAGTGGGGGAAAGTGAAGCTTTCTTT; CDR3: CASSLVGESEAFF
V: TRBV6-2/TRBV6-3; size: -; J: TRBJ2-1; D: -; DNA: TGTGCCACGAGCTGGGGGGCAGGGAACAATGAGCAGTTCTTC; CDR3: CATSWGAGNNEQFF
V: TRBV9; size: -; J: TRBJ2-2; D: TRBD2; DNA: TGTGCCAGCAGCCCTCGGACCGGGACTAGTGATTTAGGGGAGCTGTTTTTT; CDR3: CASSPRTGTSDLGELFF
V: TRBV7-6; size: -; J: TRBJ2-1; D: TRBD1; DNA: TGTGCCAGCGGACGGACAGGGGTCTACAATGAGCAGTTCTTC; CDR3: CASGRTGVYNEQFF
V: TRBV9; size: -; J: TRBJ2-5; D: -; DNA: TGTGCCAGCAGCGTCCCGGGGGAGACCCAGTACTTC; CDR3: CASSVPGETQYF
V: TRBV19; size: -; J: TRBJ2-4; D: TRBD1; DNA: TGTGCCAGTAGTATAGATAAGGGGGCGGTAGGGAACATTCAGTACTTC; CDR3: CASSIDKGAVGNIQYF
V: TRBV14; size: once; J: TRBJ2-7; D: -; DNA: TGTGCCAGCAGCCCCCTCCCCGGGACAGAGCAGTACTTC; CDR3: CASSPLPGTEQYF
V: TRBV29-1; size: -; J: TRBJ2-2; D: -; DNA: TGCAGCGTTGAAGATGGCCAGGGGACGGCTAGCTTAACCGGGGAGCTGTTTTTT; CDR3: CSVEDGQGTASLTGELFF
V: TRBV6-5; size: -; J: TRBJ2-3; D: -; DNA: TGTGCCAGCAGTCACAATCAGGGGGGAACAGATACGCAGTATTTT; CDR3: CASSHNQGGTDTQYF
V: TRBV29-1; size: -; J: TRBJ2-7; D: -; DNA: TGCAGCGTTTCCGGCCCCCTCACCTACGAGCAGTACTTC; CDR3: CSVSGPLTYEQYF
V: TRBV30; size: few; J: TRBJ2-7; D: TRBD2; DNA: TGTGCCTGGACCGTCGGACTAGCGGGAAACTACGAGCAGTACTTC; CDR3: CAWTVGLAGNYEQYF
V: TRBV27; size: once; J: TRBJ2-1; D: TRBD2; DNA: TGTGCCAGCAGTTTACTAGCGGGAGGGTCCAATGAGCAGTTCTTC; CDR3: CASSLLAGGSNEQFF
V: TRBV3-1; size: -; J: TRBJ2-7; D: TRBD2; DNA: TGTGCCAGCAGCCAAGGTAGCGGGGCCTACGAGCAGTACTTC; CDR3: CASSQGSGAYEQYF
V: TRBV7-9; size: -; J: TRBJ2-1; D: -; DNA: TGTGCCAGCAGGGGGGTGAACTCCTACAATGAGCAGTTCTTC; CDR3: CASRGVNSYNEQFF
V: TRBV4-1; size: -; J: TRBJ2-1; D: -; DNA: TGCGCCAGCAGTCAACTAGATAATTTTGCCGATGAGCAGTTCTTC; CDR3: CASSQLDNFADEQFF
V: TRBV6-6; size: once; J: TRBJ2-7; D: -; DNA: TGTGCCAGCAGCCCACCTAGCGACTCCTACGAGCAGTACTTC; CDR3: CASSPPSDSYEQYF
V: TRBV19; size: -; J: TRBJ2-1; D: -; DNA: TGTGCTTCCTCATGGGGGGAGCTAAGGAATGAGCAGTTCTTC; CDR3: CASSWGELRNEQFF
V: TRBV29-1; size: -; J: TRBJ1-1; D: TRBD1; DNA: TGCAGCGCACGTTGGGACAGGGGCCAGAACACTGAAGCTTTCTTT; CDR3: CSARWDRGQNTEAFF
V: TRBV7-9; size: -; J: TRBJ1-1; D: -; DNA: TGTGCCAGCAGCTTTCGCTGGAATGAAGCTTTCTTT; CDR3: CASSFRWNEAFF
V: TRBV4-1; size: -; J: TRBJ1-3; D: -; DNA: TGCGCCAGCAGCCAAGGAAGCGAAGGGGCGACGATGGGAAACACCATATATTTT; CDR3: CASSQGSEGATMGNTIYF